This paragraph reports one T cell receptor beta chain. Antigen specificity is unknown. The PCR used 60 Vbeta and 13 Jbeta primers. In the study's own analysis: As a later analysis found, there were around 86 million unique TCR beta chains, of which some 10 million were shared. Clones were read by immunoSEQ multiplex PCR, and TCRdb kept only the in-frame ones, dropping some. The D gene and trimming were derived from the DNA, and the V and J assignments and clone size from that table. Of around 180,000 clones listed, about four fifths were seen once; the top ten hold around 5%. The source of the sample is a study of cytomegalovirus exposure and HLA in healthy donors. Whole-study results and caveats: Analyzed later, most CMV-associated TCR beta chains appeared HLA-restricted.

V was pared by 6 bases and J by 1 base, with 16 bases of the junction left unmatched. From germline, CDR1 is LNHDA and CDR2 SQIVND (reference sequence). The CDR3 has 19 amino acids. These donors, healthy bone marrow donors, were studied. The sample consisted of PBMCs. This chain connects TRBV19 to TRBJ1-5; TRBD1 matches at 9 bases. The TCR comes from a girl aged 5 to 17 in good health and CMV-seropositive. DNA of the CDR3: TGTGCCAGTAGCCAATCCCCGGGACAGGGTTTCGGAAGCAATCAGCCCCAGCATTTT. Translating gives CASSQSPGQGFGSNQPQHF.